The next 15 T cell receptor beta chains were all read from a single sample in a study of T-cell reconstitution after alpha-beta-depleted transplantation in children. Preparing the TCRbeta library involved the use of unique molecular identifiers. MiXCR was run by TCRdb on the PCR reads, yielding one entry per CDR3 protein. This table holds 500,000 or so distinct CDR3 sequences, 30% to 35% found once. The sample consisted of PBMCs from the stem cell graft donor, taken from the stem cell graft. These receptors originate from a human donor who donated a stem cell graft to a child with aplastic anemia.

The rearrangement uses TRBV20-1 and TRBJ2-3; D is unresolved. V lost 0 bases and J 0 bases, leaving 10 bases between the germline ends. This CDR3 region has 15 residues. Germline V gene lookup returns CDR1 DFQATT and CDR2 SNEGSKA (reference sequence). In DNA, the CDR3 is TGCAGTGCTAGAGATCTCGAGACTAGCACAGATACGCAGTATTTT. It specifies CSARDLETSTDTQYF.

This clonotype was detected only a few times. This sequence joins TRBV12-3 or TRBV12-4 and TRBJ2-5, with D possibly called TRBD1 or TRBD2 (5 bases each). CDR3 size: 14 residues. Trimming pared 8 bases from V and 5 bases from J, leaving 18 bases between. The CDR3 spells CASGRREGRETQYF. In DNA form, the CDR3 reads TGTGCCAGCGGCCGGCGTGAGGGGCGGGAGACCCAGTACTTC.

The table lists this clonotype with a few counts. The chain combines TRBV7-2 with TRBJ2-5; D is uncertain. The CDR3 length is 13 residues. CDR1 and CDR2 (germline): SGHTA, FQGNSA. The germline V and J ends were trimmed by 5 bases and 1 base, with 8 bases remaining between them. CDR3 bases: TGTGCCAGCAGCCCTGTCCCCCAAGAGACCCAGTACTTC. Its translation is CASSPVPQETQYF.

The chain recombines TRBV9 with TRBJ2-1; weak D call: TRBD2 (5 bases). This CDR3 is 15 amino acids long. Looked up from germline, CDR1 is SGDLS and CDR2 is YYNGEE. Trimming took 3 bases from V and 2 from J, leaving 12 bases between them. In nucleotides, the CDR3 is TGTGCCAGCAGCGACTGGAGCGGCGCCTACAATGAGCAGTTCTTC. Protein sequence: CASSDWSGAYNEQFF.

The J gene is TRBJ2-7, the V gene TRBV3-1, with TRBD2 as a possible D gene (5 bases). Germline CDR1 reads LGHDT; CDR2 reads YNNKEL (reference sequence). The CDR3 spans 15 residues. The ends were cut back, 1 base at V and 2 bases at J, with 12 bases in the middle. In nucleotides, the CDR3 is TGTGCCAGCAGCCAAGCTTGGCGGGTCCCCTACGAGCAGTACTTC. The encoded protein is CASSQAWRVPYEQYF.

This CDR3 is CASSYVSSVSHNEQFF. The CDR3, as DNA: TGTGCCAGCAGTTACGTTTCTAGCGTGAGCCATAATGAGCAGTTCTTC. This chain connects TRBV6-5 to TRBJ2-1, with a weak D call TRBD2 (6 bases). Per the germline V gene, CDR1 is MNHEY and CDR2 is SVGAGI. This CDR3 comprises 16 residues. Between the trimmed V and J ends, which lost 2 bases and 7 bases, there was a span of 18 bases.

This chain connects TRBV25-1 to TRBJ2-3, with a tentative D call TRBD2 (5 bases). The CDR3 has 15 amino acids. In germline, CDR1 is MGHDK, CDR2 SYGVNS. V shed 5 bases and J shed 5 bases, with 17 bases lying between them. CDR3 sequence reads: CASSPRFGRGDTQYF. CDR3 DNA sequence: TGTGCCAGCAGTCCCAGGTTTGGACGGGGAGATACGCAGTATTTT.

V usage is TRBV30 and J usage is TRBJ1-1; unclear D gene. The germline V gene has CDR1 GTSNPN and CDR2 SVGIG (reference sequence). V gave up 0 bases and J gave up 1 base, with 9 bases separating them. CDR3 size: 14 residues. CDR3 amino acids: CAWSVWGENTEAFF. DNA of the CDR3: TGTGCCTGGAGTGTATGGGGAGAGAACACTGAAGCTTTCTTT.

CDR3 residues: CASSLEVGIGEQYF. In DNA, the CDR3 is TGTGCCAGCAGCTTAGAGGTTGGAATAGGGGAGCAGTACTTC. V and J are TRBV7-2 and TRBJ2-7; D not certain. Germline CDR1 and CDR2: SGHTA and FQGNSA. The CDR3 extends over 14 amino acids. Between the trimmed V and J ends, which lost 1 base and 7 bases, there was a span of 14 bases.

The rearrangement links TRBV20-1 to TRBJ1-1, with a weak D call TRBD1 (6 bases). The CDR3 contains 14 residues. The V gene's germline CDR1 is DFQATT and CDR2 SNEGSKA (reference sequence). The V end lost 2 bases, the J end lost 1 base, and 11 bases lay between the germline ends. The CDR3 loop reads CSARTGGPNTEAFF. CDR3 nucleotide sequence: TGCAGTGCTAGAACGGGGGGGCCGAACACTGAAGCTTTCTTT.

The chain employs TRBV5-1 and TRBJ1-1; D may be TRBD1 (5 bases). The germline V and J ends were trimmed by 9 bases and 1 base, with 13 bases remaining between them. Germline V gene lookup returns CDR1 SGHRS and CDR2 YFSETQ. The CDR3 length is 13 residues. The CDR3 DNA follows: TGCGCCACCCGGGGGGGTCCGAACACTGAAGCTTTCTTT. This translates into CATRGGPNTEAFF.

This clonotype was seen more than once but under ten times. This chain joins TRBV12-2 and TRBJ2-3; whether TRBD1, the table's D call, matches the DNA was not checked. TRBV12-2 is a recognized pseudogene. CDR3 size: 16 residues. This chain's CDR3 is CASRPPREVCTDTQYF. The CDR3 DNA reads TGTGCAAGTCGCCCCCCTAGGGAAGTTTGCACAGATACGCAGTATTTT.

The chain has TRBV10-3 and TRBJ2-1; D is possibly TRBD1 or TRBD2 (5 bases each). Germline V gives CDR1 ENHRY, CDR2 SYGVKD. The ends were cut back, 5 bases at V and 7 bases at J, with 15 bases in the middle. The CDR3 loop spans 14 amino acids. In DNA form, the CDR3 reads TGTGCCATCAGTCGAGGGGCCCCGGAGAATGAGCAGTTCTTC. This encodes CAISRGAPENEQFF.

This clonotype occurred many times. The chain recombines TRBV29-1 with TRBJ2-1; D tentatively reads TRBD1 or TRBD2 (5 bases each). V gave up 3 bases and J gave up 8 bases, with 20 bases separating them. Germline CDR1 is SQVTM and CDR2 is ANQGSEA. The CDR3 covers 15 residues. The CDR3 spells CSVDPGAPLMDEQFF. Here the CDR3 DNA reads TGCAGCGTTGATCCCGGGGCCCCTCTGATGGATGAGCAGTTCTTC.

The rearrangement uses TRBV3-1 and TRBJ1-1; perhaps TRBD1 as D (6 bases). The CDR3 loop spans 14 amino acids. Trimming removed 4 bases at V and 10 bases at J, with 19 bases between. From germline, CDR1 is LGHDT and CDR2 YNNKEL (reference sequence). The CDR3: CASSLGDTRRGAFF. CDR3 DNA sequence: TGTGCCAGCAGCCTAGGGGACACCCGGAGGGGAGCTTTCTTT.